The sequence of this T cell receptor beta chain was determined in a study of PD-L1 blockade in urothelial cancer. Study information: The researchers analyzed blood 3 weeks (second dose) and 6 weeks after treatment start. When blood samples were assessed, the median T cell count was approximately 140,000.

The time point was: peripheral blood 6 weeks after treatment start. Each patient's cancer was a locally advanced or metastatic urothelial carcinoma. For this clone: The antigen remains undetermined.

Germline V CDR1 and CDR2: SGHDT, YYEEEE. The CDR3 loop spans 14 amino acids. Trimming took 6 bases from V and 3 from J, leaving 12 bases between them. The protocol was immunoSEQ multiplex PCR, while the TCRdb copy is restricted to in-frame clones and leaves out a portion. The repertoire holds around 100,000 clones, with approximately 90% as singletons. Broader study findings: Sub-median blood TCR clonality before treatment predicted longer survival.

This sequence originates from a man between 60 and 75 years old with urothelial cancer. This material consisted of PBMCs, taken around atezolizumab (anti-PD-L1) treatment. The chain links TRBV5-6 to TRBJ2-2; no clear D gene. CDR3 protein: CASNFQTYTGELFF. As DNA, the CDR3 is TGTGCCAGCAATTTCCAAACATACACCGGGGAGCTGTTTTTT.